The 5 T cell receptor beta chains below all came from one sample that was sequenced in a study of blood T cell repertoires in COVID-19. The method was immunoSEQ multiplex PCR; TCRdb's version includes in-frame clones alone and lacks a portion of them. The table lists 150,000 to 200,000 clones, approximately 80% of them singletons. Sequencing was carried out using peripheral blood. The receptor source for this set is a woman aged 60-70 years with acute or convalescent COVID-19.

CDR3 residues: CASSLGRGGYEQYF. CDR3 coding DNA: TGTGCCAGCAGCTTAGGGCGGGGGGGCTACGAGCAGTACTTC. This chain links TRBV7-2 with TRBJ2-7; 9 nucleotides line up with TRBD2. Germline values: CDR1 SGHTA, CDR2 FQGNSA. J lost 3 bases, V lost 1 base, and 1 base had no gene match. This CDR3 is built from 14 residues.

The CDR3 sequence is CASSLSSAYTDTQYF. The CDR3 DNA sequence: TGTGCCAGCAGCTTATCTAGCGCCTACACAGATACGCAGTATTTT. The J gene is TRBJ2-3, the V gene TRBV7-9; D is perhaps TRBD2 (6 bases). The CDR3 covers 15 residues. Germline-derived CDR1 and CDR2 are SEHNR and FQNEAQ (reference sequence). V shed 2 bases and J shed 2 bases, with 11 bases lying between them.

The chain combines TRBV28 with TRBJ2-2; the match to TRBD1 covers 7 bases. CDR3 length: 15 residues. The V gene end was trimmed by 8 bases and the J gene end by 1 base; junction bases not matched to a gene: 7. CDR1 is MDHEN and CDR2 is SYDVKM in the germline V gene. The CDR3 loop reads CASASTGQNTGELFF. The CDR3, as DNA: TGTGCCAGCGCATCGACAGGGCAGAACACCGGGGAGCTGTTTTTT.

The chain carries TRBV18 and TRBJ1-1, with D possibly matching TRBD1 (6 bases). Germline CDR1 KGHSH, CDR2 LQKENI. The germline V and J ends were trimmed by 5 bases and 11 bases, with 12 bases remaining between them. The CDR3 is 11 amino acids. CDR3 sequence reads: CASSETGDAFF. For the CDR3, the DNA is TGTGCCAGCTCAGAGACAGGCGATGCTTTCTTT.

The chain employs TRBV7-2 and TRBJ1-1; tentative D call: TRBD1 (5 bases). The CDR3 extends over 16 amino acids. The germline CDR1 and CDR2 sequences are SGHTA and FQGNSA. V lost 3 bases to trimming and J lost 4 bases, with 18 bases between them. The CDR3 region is CASSLQRVREGTEAFF. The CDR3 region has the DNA TGTGCCAGCAGCTTGCAAAGGGTCAGGGAGGGCACTGAAGCTTTCTTT.